This TCR beta chain was sequenced for a study of T-cell reconstitution after alpha-beta-depleted transplantation in children. The authors prepared the TCRbeta library with unique molecular identifiers. Via MiXCR, TCRdb re-called the PCR reads, giving one row per CDR3 protein. The sample shows 440,000 or so distinct CDR3 sequences, approximately 10% of them seen only once. The CDR3 totals 15 residues. V shed 7 bases and J shed 3 bases, with 17 bases lying between them. The germline V gene has CDR1 MNHNS and CDR2 SASEGT. A few counts support this clonotype. The clonotype originates from a human donor who donated a stem cell graft to a child with acute myeloid leukemia. The gene calls are TRBV6-1 and TRBJ2-3, with D possibly being TRBD2 (7 bases). Source: PBMCs from the stem cell graft donor, taken from the stem cell graft. CDR3 region: CASTPWGGWTDTQYF. CDR3 coding DNA: TGTGCCAGCACCCCTTGGGGGGGCTGGACAGATACGCAGTATTTT.